Shown below are 31 T cell receptor beta chains from a single sample sequenced in a study of metastatic and nonmetastatic thyroid tumors. TCRdb re-called the PCR reads with MiXCR. The sample lists 30,000 or so clones, 20% to 25% occurring once. All patients were treatment-naive before thyroid surgery. Material for sequencing was blood. These receptors were obtained from a female donor with papillary thyroid cancer or a benign thyroid nodule (not recorded which). Some clones in this sample may be carry-over from other donors' samples.

Many counts were recorded for this clone. Germline is not matched at one junction end, which may reflect a read error. The rearrangement links TRBV6-5 to TRBJ1-3, with TRBD1 identical over 9 bases. Germline CDR1 and CDR2: MNHEY and SVGAGI. The CDR3 covers 17 residues. The DNA of the CDR3 is TGTGCCAGCGGTTACAGGCCTCCGGGACAGGGTGGAAACACCATATATTTT. It codes for CASGYRPPGQGGNTIYF.

This clone was seen repeatedly, ten times or more. The chain carries TRBV4-2 and TRBJ2-2, with D possibly being TRBD1 or TRBD2 (5 bases each). V lost 1 base to trimming and J lost 4 bases, with 10 bases between them. Germline V CDR1 and CDR2: LGHNA, YNFKEQ. The CDR3 covers 15 residues. For the CDR3, the DNA is TGTGCCAGCAGCCAAGGAGGGGCGGGCACCGGGGAGCTGTTTTTT. The encoded protein is CASSQGGAGTGELFF.

This clone was observed many times. Other DNA variants within this sample encode the same CDR3. This chain joins TRBV7-2 and TRBJ2-6; TRBD2 aligns across 7 bases. Germline V CDR1 and CDR2: SGHTA, FQGNSA. With 4 bases clipped from V and 1 base from J, the junction kept 4 bases outside the gene matches. The CDR3 runs to 16 residues. This CDR3 reads CASSSSGGSGANVLTF. The CDR3 DNA reads TGTGCCAGCAGCTCTAGCGGAGGGTCTGGGGCCAACGTCCTGACTTTC.

In this sample, this clone turned up many times. The V call is TRBV3-1, the J call TRBJ2-2; 8 bases fit TRBD2. This CDR3 comprises 17 residues. CDR1 and CDR2 from the germline V gene are LGHDT and YNNKEL (reference sequence). V gave up 6 bases and J gave up 8 bases; unmatched junction bases: 17. CDR3 protein: CASRWASSGKQSGELFF. In DNA, the CDR3 is TGTGCCAGCAGATGGGCAAGTAGCGGGAAGCAGTCAGGGGAGCTGTTTTTT.

This clone was observed at least ten times. The rearrangement joins TRBV19 to TRBJ2-7, with 11 bases matching TRBD2. Germline V gene lookup returns CDR1 LNHDA and CDR2 SQIVND (reference sequence). V gave up 5 bases and J gave up 4 bases; unmatched junction bases: 4. The CDR3 has 14 amino acids. CDR3 DNA sequence: TGTGCCAGTAGTGAGGGACTAGCGGTTTACGAGCAGTACTTC. Its protein product is CASSEGLAVYEQYF.

At least ten counts were recorded for this clone. The chain links TRBV7-2 to TRBJ1-1; D uncertain. V lost 2 bases and J lost 4, with 11 bases in between. The CDR3 length is 14 residues. Germline V gene sequence: CDR1 SGHTA, CDR2 FQGNSA. CDR3 loop: CASSLRRVSTEAFF. In nucleotides, the CDR3 is TGTGCCAGCAGCTTACGAAGGGTTTCCACTGAAGCTTTCTTT.

This chain connects TRBV27 to TRBJ2-5; 10 bases fit TRBD1. The CDR3 is 15 residues long. J lost 5 bases, V lost 7 bases, and 10 bases had no gene match. Germline assignment: CDR1 MNHEY and CDR2 SMNVEV (reference sequence). CDR3 amino acids: CASNRGQGERETQYF. CDR3 nucleotide sequence: TGTGCCAGCAACCGTGGACAGGGGGAGCGGGAGACCCAGTACTTC.

The chain employs TRBV30 and TRBJ1-4; weak D call: TRBD1 (5 bases). Germline V gene lookup returns CDR1 GTSNPN and CDR2 SVGIG (reference sequence). The CDR3 covers 12 residues. V shed 0 bases and J shed 11 bases, with 10 bases lying between them. This chain's CDR3 is CAWSVEGRKLFF. The CDR3 bases are TGTGCCTGGAGTGTGGAGGGGAGGAAACTGTTTTTT.

Notes on this clone: The CDR3 does not close with the conserved phenylalanine or tryptophan, likely indicating a read error. The V call is TRBV20-1, the J call TRBJ1-2; 8 bases are a match to TRBD1. The V gene end was trimmed by 6 bases and the J gene end by 7 bases; junction bases not matched to a gene: 10. This CDR3 comprises 13 residues. CDR1 is DFQATT, CDR2 SNEGSKA, per germline (reference sequence). CDR3 bases: TGCAGTGCAATTGGACAGGGCTGGTTTGGCTACACCTTG. It specifies CSAIGQGWFGYTL.

This clone was recorded many times. The chain couples TRBV7-2 to TRBJ2-7; TRBD2 aligns across 10 bases. Germline-derived CDR1 and CDR2 are SGHTA and FQGNSA. There are 15 residues in the CDR3. V lost 3 bases, J lost 2 bases, and 4 bases stayed unmatched. The CDR3 nucleotides read TGTGCCAGCAGCTTTATAGCGGGAGGCACCTACGAGCAGTACTTC. Amino acid sequence: CASSFIAGGTYEQYF.

This clone has a count of ten or more. V gene TRBV9 combines with J gene TRBJ1-4; 7 positions agree with TRBD1. With V trimmed by 3 bases and J by 1 base, 3 bases remained unmatched. The CDR3 is 15 residues long. Looked up from germline, CDR1 is SGDLS and CDR2 is YYNGEE. The CDR3 reads CASSERQGTNEKLFF. The DNA for the CDR3 is TGTGCCAGCAGCGAAAGACAGGGAACTAATGAAAAACTGTTTTTT.

At least ten counts were recorded for this clone. At one end, the junction sequence differs from germline, possibly due to a read error. This specimen includes other DNA sequences encoding the same CDR3. V is TRBV18 and J is TRBJ1-4, with D hard to call. Germline V gene data show CDR1 as KGHSH and CDR2 as LQKENI. CDR3 size: 13 residues. The CDR3 coding sequence is TGTGCCAGCTCACAGTCGAATCCGGAAAAACTGTTCTTT. This encodes CASSQSNPEKLFF.

Ten or more counts support this clone. V is TRBV28 and J is TRBJ1-1; D call uncertain. This CDR3 has 15 amino acids. Trimming took off 3 bases at V and 1 base at J, with 12 bases between the two ends. The V gene's germline CDR1 is MDHEN and CDR2 SYDVKM. Here the CDR3 reads CASSFGPASNTEAFF. In nucleotides, the CDR3 is TGTGCCAGCAGTTTTGGGCCAGCCTCGAACACTGAAGCTTTCTTT. The whole variable domain, filled in from reference TRBV28 and TRBJ1-1, reads DVKVTQSSRYLVKRTGEKVFLECVQDMDHENMFWYRQDPGLGLRLIYFSYDVKMKEKGDIPEGYSVSREKKERFSLILESASTNQTSMYLCASSFGPASNTEAFFGQGTRLTVV.

This clone was found many times. The V and J genes are TRBV25-1 and TRBJ2-2; D is uncertain. V shed 1 base and J shed 3 bases, with 12 bases lying between them. The germline V gene has CDR1 MGHDK and CDR2 SYGVNS. CDR3 length: 16 amino acids. The CDR3 DNA sequence: TGTGCCAGCAGTGAATTAGGCGGAGAATACACCGGGGAGCTGTTTTTT. This codes for CASSELGGEYTGELFF.

This clone was picked up a small number of times. The junction does not match germline at one end; this may be a read error. The V gene is TRBV24-1, the J gene TRBJ1-1, with D uncertain. The CDR3 runs 13 residues. CDR1 is KGHDR, CDR2 SFDVKD, per germline. The DNA for the CDR3 is TGTGCCACCAGTGATTTGACGGGGAAACAAGCTTTCTTC. This sequence encodes CATSDLTGKQAFF.

This clone came up a few times. V usage is TRBV2 and J usage is TRBJ2-7, with 8 bases aligning to TRBD2. Trimming took 1 base from V and 5 from J; bases not matched to a gene: 1. CDR1 and CDR2 from the germline V gene are SNHLY and FYNNEI. There are 13 residues in the CDR3. CDR3 sequence: CASSEGTSHEQYF. CDR3 sequence (DNA): TGTGCCAGCAGTGAAGGGACTAGCCACGAGCAGTACTTC.

This clone has at least ten counts. The same CDR3 can be traced to other DNA sequences in this sample. V gene TRBV28 combines with J gene TRBJ1-1, with D unresolved. Germline V lookup: CDR1 MDHEN, CDR2 SYDVKM. The V gene lost 2 bases and the J gene lost 0 bases, with 10 bases spanning the gap. CDR3 size: 15 residues. The CDR3 reads CASSLKMGMNTEAFF. The CDR3, as DNA: TGTGCCAGCAGTTTAAAGATGGGTATGAACACTGAAGCTTTCTTT.

This clone showed up many times. The chain carries TRBV20-1 and TRBJ1-1; D gene ambiguous. Germline V gene data show CDR1 as DFQATT and CDR2 as SNEGSKA (reference sequence). This CDR3 contains 15 residues. Trimming removed 3 bases at V and 5 bases at J, with 19 bases between. This CDR3 is CSASPRTAEVTEAFF. CDR3 nucleotide sequence: TGCAGTGCTAGCCCCCGGACGGCGGAGGTGACTGAAGCTTTCTTT.

As regards this clone: An end of the junction differs from the germline gene, which may be a read error. The V and J genes are TRBV20-1 and TRBJ2-3; 8 nucleotides align to TRBD2. The CDR3 totals 16 residues. Germline lookup yields CDR1 DFQATT and CDR2 SNEGSKA (reference sequence). This CDR3 is CSAKGHTIGGAETQYF. In DNA form, the CDR3 reads TGCAGTGCCAAGGGACATACCATCGGGGGGGCAGAGACGCAGTATTTT.

This clone has a count of ten or more. This sample also contains other DNA sequences that code for the same CDR3. The rearrangement links TRBV5-1 to TRBJ1-3; no firm D call. The CDR3 runs 13 residues. The germline V and J ends were trimmed by 0 bases and 5 bases, with 6 bases remaining between them. Germline values: CDR1 SGHRS, CDR2 YFSETQ. CDR3 nucleotide sequence: TGCGCCAGCAGCTTGGACTTCCGAAACACCATATATTTT. It codes for CASSLDFRNTIYF.

This clone was seen many times. The V gene is TRBV9, the J gene TRBJ1-1, with TRBD1 identical over 7 bases. The V and J ends lost 6 bases and 0 bases, in that order; junction bases with no gene match: 14. The CDR3 spans 17 residues. Per germline, CDR1 SGDLS and CDR2 YYNGEE. The CDR3 region has the DNA TGTGCCAGCACCCCCCCGGACAGGAGACATATGAACACTGAAGCTTTCTTT. This gives the protein CASTPPDRRHMNTEAFF.

This clone was found many times. Other DNA sequences from this sample encode an identical CDR3 as well. The V and J genes are TRBV15 and TRBJ2-6; D is ambiguous. CDR1 LNHNV and CDR2 YYDKDF come from the germline V gene (reference sequence). The CDR3 covers 14 residues. Trimming removed 6 bases at V and 2 bases at J, with 8 bases between. The CDR3, as DNA: TGTGCCACCAGTAGGAGAACTGGGGCCAACGTCCTGACTTTC. It encodes CATSRRTGANVLTF.

This clone showed up many times. This chain links TRBV2 with TRBJ1-2, with no clear D. Germline assignment: CDR1 SNHLY and CDR2 FYNNEI. The length of the CDR3 is 10 residues. Trimming removed 6 bases from V and 5 bases from J, with 4 bases in between. The chain's CDR3 is CASREYGYTF. Written as DNA, the CDR3 is TGTGCCAGCAGGGAATATGGCTACACCTTC.

This clone was found a few times. The rearrangement links TRBV7-8 to TRBJ2-7; the D call may be TRBD1 or TRBD2 (5 bases each). Germline CDR1 reads SGHVS; CDR2 reads FQNEAQ. This CDR3 contains 17 residues. The germline V and J ends were trimmed by 4 bases and 2 bases, with 21 bases remaining between them. The CDR3 loop is CASSSRYGTFETYEQYF. For the CDR3, the DNA is TGTGCCAGCAGCTCAAGATATGGGACGTTTGAGACCTACGAGCAGTACTTC.

This clone appeared a few times. J is TRBJ2-7 and V is TRBV7-3; D may be TRBD2 (5 bases). Germline V CDR1 and CDR2: SGHTA, FQGTGA. The V end was cut by 6 bases, the J end by 5 bases, with 11 bases between. This CDR3 is built from 12 residues. Here the CDR3 DNA reads TGTGCCAGCAGGATTCTAGCAAACGAGCAGTACTTC. Translation gives CASRILANEQYF.

Note on this clone: An end of the junction differs from the germline gene, which may be a read error. This chain uses TRBV4-1 with TRBJ2-7; 8 positions match TRBD1. The CDR3 runs to 14 residues. Germline CDR1 MGHRA, CDR2 YSYEKL. In DNA, the CDR3 is TGCGCCAGCAGCCCGCTCGGACAGGGCGGCGAGCGGTACTTC. Translated, it gives CASSPLGQGGERYF.

This clone turned up a few times. The DNA for the CDR3 is TGTGCCAGCAGACCCTACAGGGGGCCAGGAGTGAAACTGTTTTTT. This codes for CASRPYRGPGVKLFF. This chain links TRBV28 with TRBJ1-4, with 9 bases fitting TRBD1. Looked up from germline, CDR1 is MDHEN and CDR2 is SYDVKM. V lost 6 bases and J lost 11; bases outside the gene matches: 13. The CDR3 has 15 residues.

This clone was recorded at least ten times. The chain couples TRBV7-3 to TRBJ1-1, with TRBD1 as a possible D gene (5 bases). Germline V lookup: CDR1 SGHTA, CDR2 FQGTGA. Trimming removed 4 bases from V and 0 bases from J, with 18 bases in between. The CDR3 is 17 residues long. This CDR3 reads CASSSSRVSTLNTEAFF. In DNA, the CDR3 is TGTGCCAGCAGCTCGAGCAGGGTTTCTACCTTGAACACTGAAGCTTTCTTT.

Within the sample, this clone is medium-sized. J is TRBJ2-1 and V is TRBV2, with 12 bases identical to TRBD1. V was clipped by 2 bases and J by 8 bases; unmatched bases: 4. The CDR3 loop spans 15 amino acids. CDR1 SNHLY and CDR2 FYNNEI come from the germline V gene. CDR3 sequence (DNA): TGTGCCAGCAGTGAACAGGGACAGGGGGCCGATGAGCAGTTCTTC. Residues: CASSEQGQGADEQFF.

This chain uses TRBV20-1 with TRBJ1-5; 7 nucleotides match TRBD1. The CDR3 length is 16 residues. CDR1 DFQATT and CDR2 SNEGSKA come from the germline V gene (reference sequence). With V trimmed by 1 base and J by 0 bases, 6 bases remained unmatched. CDR3 amino acids: CSARGLGQTSNQPQHF. Here the CDR3 DNA reads TGCAGTGCTAGAGGGTTGGGACAGACTAGCAATCAGCCCCAGCATTTT.

This clone was observed a few times. This chain's CDR3 is CAWRGQGADTQYF. In nucleotides, the CDR3 is TGTGCCTGGAGGGGCCAGGGTGCAGATACGCAGTATTTT. The chain uses TRBV30 and TRBJ2-3; D may be TRBD1 (5 bases). The germline gives CDR1 GTSNPN, CDR2 SVGIG (reference sequence). This CDR3 comprises 13 residues. Trimming stripped 3 bases from V and 4 bases from J, with 11 bases between.